This TCR beta chain appears in the sequencing data of a study of T-cell reconstitution after alpha-beta-depleted transplantation in children. Broader study findings: Some patients owed their high day-60 TCRbeta diversity to surviving recipient T cells and thymic progenitors.

Remarks on this clonotype: The antigen is unknown.

This sample's TCRbeta library carried unique molecular identifier barcodes. TCRdb re-analysed the PCR reads in MiXCR, keeping a single row per CDR3 protein. The data show approximately 400,000 distinct CDR3 sequences, 16% seen once. The specimen was PBMCs, mostly from graft donor cells, collected 360 days after TCRalphabeta/CD19-depleted stem cell transplant. The TCR sequence derives from a boy in the first two years of life who had a stem cell transplant for Wiskott-Aldrich syndrome, so the T cells may come from the graft donor.

The DNA of the CDR3 is TGCGCCAGCAGCCAAGGCAGAAGGGGAAACACCATATATTTT. It specifies CASSQGRRGNTIYF. The V gene is TRBV4-1, the J gene TRBJ1-3; D remains ambiguous. The CDR3 contains 14 residues. The V gene's germline CDR1 is MGHRA and CDR2 YSYEKL. Trimming stripped 1 base from V and 4 bases from J, with 8 bases between.